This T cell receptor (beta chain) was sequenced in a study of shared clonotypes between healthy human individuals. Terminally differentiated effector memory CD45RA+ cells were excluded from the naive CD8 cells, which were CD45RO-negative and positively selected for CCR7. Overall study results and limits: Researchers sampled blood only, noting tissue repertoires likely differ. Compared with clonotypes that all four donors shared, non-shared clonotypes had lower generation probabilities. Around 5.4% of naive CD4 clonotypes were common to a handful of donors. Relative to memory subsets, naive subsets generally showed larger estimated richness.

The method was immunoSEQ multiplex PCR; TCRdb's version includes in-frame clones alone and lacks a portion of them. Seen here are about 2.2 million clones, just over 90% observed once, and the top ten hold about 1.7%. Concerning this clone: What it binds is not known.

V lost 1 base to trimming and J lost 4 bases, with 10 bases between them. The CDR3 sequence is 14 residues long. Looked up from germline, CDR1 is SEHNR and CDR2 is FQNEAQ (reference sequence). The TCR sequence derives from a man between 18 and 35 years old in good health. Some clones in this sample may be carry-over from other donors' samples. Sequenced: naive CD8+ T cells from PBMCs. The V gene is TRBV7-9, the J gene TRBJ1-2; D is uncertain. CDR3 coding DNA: TGTGCCAGCAGCTTAGGCGACGGCGGCTATGGCTACACCTTC. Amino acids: CASSLGDGGYGYTF.